This is a list of T cell receptor beta chains from one sample in a study of molecular identifiers for immune sequencing clone quantification. TCRdb re-called the PCR reads with MiXCR, one entry per CDR3 protein. The sample has 460,000 or so distinct CDR3 sequences; 25% are singletons. Material for sequencing was naive CD8+ T cells from blood, with Jurkat cell RNA spiked in. The receptors originated from a human donor in good health. Some libraries in this study had Jurkat cell RNA spiked in. The CDR3 runs from the conserved cysteine through the conserved F or W.

V gene: TRBV11-2; CDR3 protein: CASSPRGAGVTDTQYF
V gene: TRBV6-2/TRBV6-3; CDR3 protein: CASSPGQGQGYAEAFF
V gene: TRBV4-1; CDR3 protein: CASSQEQPAGLSSYEQYF
V gene: TRBV29-1; CDR3 protein: CSVERDYSYNEQFF
V gene: TRBV4-1; CDR3 protein: CASSQGGQRDEQYF
V gene: TRBV5-8; CDR3 protein: CASSLDRGNGYEQYF
V gene: TRBV29-1; CDR3 protein: CSVDPQLGGTGETQYF
V gene: TRBV10-2; CDR3 protein: CASSDGGTLSLF
V gene: TRBV29-1; CDR3 protein: CSVIRGDTGELFF
V gene: TRBV14; CDR3 protein: CASSQDSWETQYF
V gene: TRBV7-9; CDR3 protein: CASSSDGETQYF
V gene: TRBV20-1; CDR3 protein: CSASFRSSYEQYF
V gene: TRBV6-5; CDR3 protein: CASRLTSGGSNEQFF
V gene: TRBV13; CDR3 protein: CASSTGPDEKLFF
V gene: TRBV7-9; CDR3 protein: CASSPQWSGNEQFF
V gene: TRBV4-2; CDR3 protein: CASSSSSGTGGEAFF